The clone carrying this TCR beta chain was observed a few times. Its antigen is still unknown. This sample is drawn from a study of T-cell reconstitution after alpha-beta-depleted transplantation in children. Study conclusions and caveats: By one year post-transplant, T-cell counts and diversity largely arose from T cells that were newly produced.

The TCRbeta library was prepared with unique molecular identifiers. TCRdb independently ran MiXCR on the PCR reads; one entry per CDR3 protein. This table holds more than 400,000 distinct CDR3 sequences, approximately 10% found once. There are 13 residues in the CDR3. V lost 8 bases and J lost 2, with 12 bases in between. Per germline, CDR1 MDHEN and CDR2 SYDVKM. Sequenced material: PBMCs, mostly from graft donor cells, taken 180 days after TCRalphabeta/CD19-depleted stem cell transplant. This chain joins TRBV28 and TRBJ2-5, with D possibly being TRBD2 (6 bases). This TCR came from a female patient aged 2-9 years who had a stem cell transplant for aplastic anemia, so the T cells may come from the graft donor. The CDR3 nucleotides read TGTGCCAGCCTACGGGACTTACAAGAGACCCAGTACTTC. As protein: CASLRDLQETQYF.